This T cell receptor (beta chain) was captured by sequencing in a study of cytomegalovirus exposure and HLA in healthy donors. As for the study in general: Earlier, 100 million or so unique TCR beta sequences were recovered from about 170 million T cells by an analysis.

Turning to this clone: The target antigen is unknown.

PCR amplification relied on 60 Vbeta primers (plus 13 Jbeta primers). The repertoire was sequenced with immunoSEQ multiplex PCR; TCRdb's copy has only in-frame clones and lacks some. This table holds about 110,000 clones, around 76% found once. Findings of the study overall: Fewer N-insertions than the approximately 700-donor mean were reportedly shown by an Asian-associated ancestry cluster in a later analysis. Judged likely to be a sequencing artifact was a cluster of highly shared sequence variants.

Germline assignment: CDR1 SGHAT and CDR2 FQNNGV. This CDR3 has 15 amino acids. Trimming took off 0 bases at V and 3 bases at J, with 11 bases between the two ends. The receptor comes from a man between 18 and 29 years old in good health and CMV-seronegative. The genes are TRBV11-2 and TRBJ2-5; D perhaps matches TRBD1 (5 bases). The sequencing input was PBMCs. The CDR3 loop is CASSLDQGVEETQYF. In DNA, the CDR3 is TGTGCCAGCAGCTTAGACCAGGGCGTGGAAGAGACCCAGTACTTC.